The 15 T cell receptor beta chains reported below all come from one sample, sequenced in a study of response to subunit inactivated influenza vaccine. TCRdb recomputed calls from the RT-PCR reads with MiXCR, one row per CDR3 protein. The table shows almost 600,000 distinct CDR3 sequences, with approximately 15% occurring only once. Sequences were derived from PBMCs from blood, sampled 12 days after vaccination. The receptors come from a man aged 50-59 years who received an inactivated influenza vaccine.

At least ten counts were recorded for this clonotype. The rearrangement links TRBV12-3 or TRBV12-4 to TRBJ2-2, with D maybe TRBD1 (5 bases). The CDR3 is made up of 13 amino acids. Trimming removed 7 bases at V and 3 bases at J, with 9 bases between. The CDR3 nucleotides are TGTGCCAGCATTCAGGGTGACACCGGGGAGCTGTTTTTT. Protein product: CASIQGDTGELFF.

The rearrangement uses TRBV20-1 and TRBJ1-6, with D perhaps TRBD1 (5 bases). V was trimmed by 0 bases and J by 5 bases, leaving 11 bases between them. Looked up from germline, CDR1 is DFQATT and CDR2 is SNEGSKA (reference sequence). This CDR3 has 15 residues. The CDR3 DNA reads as TGCAGTGCTAGAGATTTGGCAGGGAATAATTCACCCCTCCACTTT. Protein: CSARDLAGNNSPLHF.

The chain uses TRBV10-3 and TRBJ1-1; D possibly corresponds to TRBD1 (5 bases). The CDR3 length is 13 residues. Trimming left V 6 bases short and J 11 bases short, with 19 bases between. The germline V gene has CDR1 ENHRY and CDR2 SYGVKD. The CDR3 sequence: CAISDWNRPGAFF. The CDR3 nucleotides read TGTGCCATCAGCGATTGGAACAGGCCTGGGGCTTTCTTT.

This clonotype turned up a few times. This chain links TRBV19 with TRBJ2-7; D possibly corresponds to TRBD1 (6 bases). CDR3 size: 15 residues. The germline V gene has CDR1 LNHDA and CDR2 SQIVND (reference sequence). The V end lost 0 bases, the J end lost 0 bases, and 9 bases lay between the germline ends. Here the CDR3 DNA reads TGTGCCAGTAGTATAGAGCAGGGGCCCTCCTACGAGCAGTACTTC. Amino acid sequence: CASSIEQGPSYEQYF. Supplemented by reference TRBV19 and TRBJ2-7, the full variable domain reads DGGITQSPKYLFRKEGQNVTLSCEQNLNHDAMYWYRQDPGQGLRLIYYSQIVNDFQKGDIAEGYSVSREKKESFPLTVTSAQKNPTAFYLCASSIEQGPSYEQYFGPGTRLTVT.

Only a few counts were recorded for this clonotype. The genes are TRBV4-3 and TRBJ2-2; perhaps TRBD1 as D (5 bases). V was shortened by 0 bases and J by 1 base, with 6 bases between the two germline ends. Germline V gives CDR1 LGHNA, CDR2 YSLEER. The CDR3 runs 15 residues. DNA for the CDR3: TGCGCCAGCAGCCAAGACGACAGGAACACCGGGGAGCTGTTTTTT. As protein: CASSQDDRNTGELFF.

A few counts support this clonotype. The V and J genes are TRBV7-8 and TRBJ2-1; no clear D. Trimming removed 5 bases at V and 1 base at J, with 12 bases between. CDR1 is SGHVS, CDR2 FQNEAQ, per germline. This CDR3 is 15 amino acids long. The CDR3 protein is CASSVTITSYNEQFF. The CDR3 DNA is TGTGCCAGCAGCGTAACTATCACATCCTACAATGAGCAGTTCTTC.

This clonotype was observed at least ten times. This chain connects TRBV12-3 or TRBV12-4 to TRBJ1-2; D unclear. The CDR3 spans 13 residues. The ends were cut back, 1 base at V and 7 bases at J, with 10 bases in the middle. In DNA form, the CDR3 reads TGTGCCAGCAGTTTAGTAGGTCCTGGTGGCTACACCTTC. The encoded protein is CASSLVGPGGYTF.

In DNA form, the CDR3 reads TGTGCCAGCAGCCAAGTCCCTTTTGGATCCTACAATGAGCAGTTCTTC. Protein: CASSQVPFGSYNEQFF. The J gene is TRBJ2-1, the V gene TRBV4-2; D remains ambiguous. This CDR3 region has 16 residues. The germline V and J ends were trimmed by 1 base and 1 base, with 11 bases remaining between them. The germline CDR1 and CDR2 sequences are LGHNA and YNFKEQ.

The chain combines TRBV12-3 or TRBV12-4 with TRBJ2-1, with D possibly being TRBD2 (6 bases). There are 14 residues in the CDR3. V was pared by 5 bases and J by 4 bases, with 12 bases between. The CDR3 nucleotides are TGTGCCAGCAGTGGTCTAGCGCTTTACAATGAGCAGTTCTTC. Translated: CASSGLALYNEQFF.

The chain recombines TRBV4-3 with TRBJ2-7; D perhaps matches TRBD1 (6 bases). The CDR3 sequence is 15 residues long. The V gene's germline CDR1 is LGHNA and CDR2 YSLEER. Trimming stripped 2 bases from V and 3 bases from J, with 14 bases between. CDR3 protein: CASSQSRDTYYEQYF. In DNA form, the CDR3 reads TGCGCCAGCAGCCAAAGCCGGGACACCTACTACGAGCAGTACTTC.

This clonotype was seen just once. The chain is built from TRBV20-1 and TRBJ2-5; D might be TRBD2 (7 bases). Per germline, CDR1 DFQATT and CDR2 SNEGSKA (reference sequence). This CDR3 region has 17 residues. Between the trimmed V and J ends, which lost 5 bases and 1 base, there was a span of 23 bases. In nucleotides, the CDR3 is TGCAGTGCTGTCGACAGGTGGCTAGCGGATGTCCAAGAGACCCAGTACTTC. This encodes CSAVDRWLADVQETQYF.

The CDR3 nucleotides are TGCAGTGCGGGACAGGGGACCCATTACAATGAGCAGTTCTTC. Translated: CSAGQGTHYNEQFF. The gene calls are TRBV20-1 and TRBJ2-1; 10 nucleotides line up with TRBD1. V gave up 6 bases and J gave up 4 bases; unmatched junction bases: 6. Germline V gives CDR1 DFQATT, CDR2 SNEGSKA (reference sequence). CDR3 length equals 14 residues.

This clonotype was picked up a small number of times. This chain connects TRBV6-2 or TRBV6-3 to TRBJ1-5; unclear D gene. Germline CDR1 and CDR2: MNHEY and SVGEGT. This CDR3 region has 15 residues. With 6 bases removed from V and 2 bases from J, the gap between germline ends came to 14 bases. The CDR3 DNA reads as TGTGCCAGCAGATTGACCGTCCGGGGCAATCAGCCCCAGCATTTT. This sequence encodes CASRLTVRGNQPQHF.

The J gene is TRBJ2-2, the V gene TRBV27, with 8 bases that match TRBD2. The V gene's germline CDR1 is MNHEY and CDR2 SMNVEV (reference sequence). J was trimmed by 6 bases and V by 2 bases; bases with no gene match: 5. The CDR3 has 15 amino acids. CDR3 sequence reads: CASSLRGGIAGELFF. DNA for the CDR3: TGTGCCAGCAGTTTACGGGGGGGCATTGCCGGGGAGCTGTTTTTT.

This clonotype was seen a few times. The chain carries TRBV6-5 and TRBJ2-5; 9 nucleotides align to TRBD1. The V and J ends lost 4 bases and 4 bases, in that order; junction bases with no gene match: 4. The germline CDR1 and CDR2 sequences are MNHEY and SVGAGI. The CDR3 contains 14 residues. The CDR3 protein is CASSWTGEGETQYF. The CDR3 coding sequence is TGTGCCAGCAGTTGGACAGGGGAAGGAGAGACCCAGTACTTC.